This T cell receptor (beta chain) was sequenced for a study of cytomegalovirus exposure and HLA in healthy donors. The CDR3 is 15 amino acids. J gave up 2 bases and V 5 bases, and 6 bases lay outside the gene matches. Germline V CDR1 and CDR2: SSHAT, FNYEAQ (reference sequence). Primers included in the PCR were 60 Vbeta and 13 Jbeta primers. Sequenced by immunoSEQ multiplex PCR; TCRdb stores in-frame clones only, minus some. Of tens of thousands of clones listed, around 80% are singletons. The rearrangement uses TRBV7-7 and TRBJ2-3, with TRBD1 matching 8 bases. This TCR came from a middle-aged man in good health and CMV-seronegative. Sequences were obtained from PBMCs. CDR3 loop: CASSRTGKSTDTQYF. The CDR3 nucleotides read TGTGCCAGCAGCCGGACAGGGAAATCCACAGATACGCAGTATTTT.